Given below is one T cell receptor beta chain in context. Antigen unknown. The data stem from a study of cytomegalovirus exposure and HLA in healthy donors. Study-wide results and caveats: Earlier analysis yielded a pattern in which most TCR beta V segments were productive about 90% or about 30% of the time.

With 0 bases removed from V and 2 bases from J, the gap between germline ends came to 12 bases. The CDR3 contains 16 residues. The germline gives CDR1 SGHRS, CDR2 YFSETQ. PCR involved 60 Vbeta and 13 Jbeta primers. The table came from immunoSEQ multiplex PCR; TCRdb's copy has only in-frame clones and leaves some out. This sample has roughly 70,000 clones, with around 70% found just once. This TCR came from a human donor in good health. The sequencing input was PBMCs. The rearrangement uses TRBV5-1 and TRBJ2-1; maybe TRBD2 (6 bases). CDR3 in DNA: TGCGCCAGCAGCTTGGAACCGGGAGTGACCTACAATGAGCAGTTCTTC. This translates into CASSLEPGVTYNEQFF.